The rows below give T cell receptor beta chains drawn from one sample of a study of cytomegalovirus exposure and HLA in healthy donors. Clones were read by immunoSEQ multiplex PCR, and TCRdb kept only the in-frame ones, dropping some. There are around 110,000 clones in the sample; about 10% occur only once, and approximately 3% lies in the top ten. The sequencing sample was made of PBMCs. These receptors were obtained from a young man in good health and CMV-seronegative. The CDR3 runs from the conserved cysteine through the conserved F or W. The D gene is left open where the match is weak. Clone size is given for some rows only: seen once, a few or many times, or a class if the clone is expanded.

J | D | V | size | CDR3 | DNA
TRBJ1-2 | . | TRBV28 | . | CASSLTQGYGYTF | TGTGCCAGCAGTTTAACCCAGGGATATGGCTACACCTTC
TRBJ2-7 | TRBD1 | TRBV11-3 | few | CASSFRQGDGYEQYF | TGTGCCAGCAGCTTCCGACAGGGGGACGGCTACGAGCAGTACTTC
TRBJ2-5 | TRBD1 | TRBV2 | . | CASRKLGTAQETQYF | TGTGCCAGCAGAAAACTCGGGACAGCTCAAGAGACCCAGTACTTC
TRBJ2-1 | TRBD2 | TRBV7-3 | . | CASSPGAAVGGEQFF | TGTGCCAGCAGCCCCGGGGCGGCGGTGGGGGGGGAGCAGTTCTTC
TRBJ2-3 | TRBD2 | TRBV5-4 | few | CAGRLAGGQGTQYF | TGTGCCGGAAGACTAGCGGGGGGGCAGGGTACGCAGTATTTT
TRBJ2-7 | . | TRBV28 | . | CASSLVGRTGTSYEQYF | TGTGCCAGCAGTTTAGTCGGGAGGACAGGGACCTCCTACGAGCAGTACTTC
TRBJ2-5 | TRBD2 | TRBV15 | few | CATSRDHRQRGAGGETQYF | TGTGCCACCAGCAGAGATCACCGACAGCGGGGGGCTGGGGGGGAGACCCAGTACTTC
TRBJ2-7 | TRBD2 | TRBV11-3 | . | CASSWLAGNSYEQYF | TGTGCCAGCAGCTGGCTAGCGGGTAACTCCTACGAGCAGTACTTC
TRBJ2-1 | . | TRBV18 | few | CASSPPAQGGNEQFF | TGTGCCAGCTCACCACCGGCACAGGGTGGGAATGAGCAGTTCTTC
TRBJ1-5 | TRBD1 | TRBV4-3 | . | CASSQEAGTGIWPQHF | TGCGCCAGCAGCCAAGAGGCTGGGACAGGGATATGGCCCCAGCATTTT
TRBJ1-1 | . | TRBV4-3 | few | CASSQDRRSHEAFF | TGCGCCAGCAGCCAAGATAGAAGATCCCATGAAGCTTTCTTT
TRBJ1-1 | . | TRBV7-2 | . | CASSLLGDEAFF | TGTGCCAGCAGCTTATTGGGAGATGAAGCTTTCTTT
TRBJ2-7 | . | TRBV28 | . | CASSEGQTYEQYF | TGTGCCAGCAGTGAAGGACAAACCTACGAGCAGTACTTC
TRBJ2-7 | . | TRBV2 | few | CASRGESYEQYF | TGTGCCAGCAGGGGAGAATCCTACGAGCAGTACTTC
TRBJ1-1 | . | TRBV11-3 | . | CASSLGSEAFF | TGTGCCAGCAGCTTAGGCAGTGAAGCTTTCTTT
TRBJ1-1 | . | TRBV15 | . | CATVPGRSNTEAFF | TGTGCCACAGTTCCCGGGAGATCGAACACTGAAGCTTTCTTT
TRBJ1-1 | TRBD1 | TRBV18 | few | CASSLAGGAGTEAFF | TGTGCCAGCTCCCTTGCAGGGGGCGCGGGGACTGAAGCTTTCTTT
TRBJ2-7 | TRBD2 | TRBV30 | . | CAWSVVAGLEQYF | TGTGCCTGGAGTGTGGTAGCGGGCCTCGAGCAGTACTTC
TRBJ2-2 | . | TRBV14 | . | CASSPYVQGTGELFF | TGTGCCAGCAGCCCATACGTGCAGGGGACCGGGGAGCTGTTTTTT
TRBJ2-5 | TRBD1 | TRBV28 | . | CASSTTGGRETQYF | TGTGCCAGCAGTACCACAGGGGGCCGGGAGACCCAGTACTTC
TRBJ2-2 | . | TRBV9 | few | CASSVGLRSNTGELFF | TGTGCCAGCAGCGTAGGTCTTCGTTCGAACACCGGGGAGCTGTTTTTT
TRBJ2-3 | TRBD2 | TRBV7-2 | few | CASRQAGSTDTQYF | TGTGCCAGCAGGCAAGCGGGGAGCACAGATACGCAGTATTTT
TRBJ2-2 | TRBD2 | TRBV11-3 | . | CASSPREGGNTGELFF | TGTGCCAGCAGCCCCCGGGAGGGGGGTAACACCGGGGAGCTGTTTTTT
TRBJ2-7 | . | TRBV28 | . | CASSSVYEQYF | TGTGCCAGCAGTTCGGTCTACGAGCAGTACTTC
TRBJ2-4 | TRBD1 | TRBV25-1 | . | CASSVQGGNIQYF | TGTGCCAGCAGTGTACAGGGGGGAAACATTCAGTACTTC
TRBJ1-5 | . | TRBV5-6 | . | CASSQKPRGDEQPQHF | TGTGCCAGCAGCCAAAAACCTCGGGGGGATGAACAGCCCCAGCATTTT
TRBJ1-4 | . | TRBV14 | few | CASSQAAGGRANEKLFF | TGTGCCAGCAGCCAAGCGGCCGGCGGCCGAGCTAATGAAAAACTGTTTTTT
TRBJ2-7 | TRBD1 | TRBV15 | . | CATSRGGQATYEQYF | TGTGCCACCAGCAGGGGGGGACAGGCCACCTACGAGCAGTACTTC
TRBJ2-2 | TRBD2 | TRBV5-1 | . | CASSLDPSGASAPFF | TGCGCCAGCAGCTTGGATCCTAGCGGGGCCTCAGCGCCGTTTTTT
TRBJ1-5 | TRBD1 | TRBV28 | few | CASIDRGFHHSNQPQHF | TGTGCCAGCATTGACAGGGGCTTTCACCATAGCAATCAGCCCCAGCATTTT
TRBJ1-1 | TRBD1 | TRBV5-1 | few | CASSSGTGANTEAFF | TGCGCCAGCAGCAGCGGGACAGGGGCGAACACTGAAGCCTTCTTT
TRBJ1-2 | . | TRBV30 | . | CAWSGTGWKGYTF | TGTGCCTGGAGTGGAACAGGGTGGAAGGGCTACACCTTC
TRBJ1-5 | . | TRBV18 | few | CASSRGGDQPQHF | TGTGCCAGCTCTCGGGGGGGGGATCAGCCCCAGCATTTT
TRBJ2-7 | . | TRBV2 | . | CASSAGGGNSYEQYF | TGTGCCAGCAGTGCAGGCGGAGGGAACTCCTACGAGCAGTACTTC
TRBJ2-1 | TRBD2 | TRBV9 | few | CASGSGREGEQFF | TGTGCCAGCGGTAGCGGGAGGGAGGGTGAGCAGTTCTTC
TRBJ2-5 | TRBD1 | TRBV5-1 | few | CASSSTTGGLVGRETQYF | TGCGCCAGCAGCTCCACTACAGGGGGCCTCGTCGGACGGGAGACCCAGTACTTC
TRBJ2-6 | TRBD1 | TRBV19 | . | CASISTGTAGANVLTF | TGTGCCAGTATCTCGACAGGGACGGCTGGGGCCAACGTCCTGACTTTC
TRBJ1-1 | TRBD1 | TRBV5-1 | . | CASSLQGTGAMNTEAFF | TGCGCCAGCAGCTTGCAGGGGACAGGGGCGATGAACACTGAAGCTTTCTTT